This T cell receptor (beta chain) was observed in a study of blood T cell repertoires in COVID-19 (dated by TCRdb to 2020 to 2021). Describing the broader study: Collaborator samples came from the United States, Italy and Spain and covered acute and convalescent phases of COVID-19. The prospective study material was composed of cDNA or gDNA derived from T cells, B-cell-depleted T cells, or PBMCs. The dataset comprised deeply sampled blood TCRbeta repertoires from subjects exposed to, actively infected with, or recovered from COVID-19. Nearly every sample came with metadata listing a de-identified subject ID, COVID-19 status, age in years and sex. The samples were drawn from two sources: the first 160 participants of the ongoing ImmuneRACE study, and over 1,000 subjects contributed by 6 global collaborators. HLA class I and class II types, where available, came from metadata supplied by the sample provider rather than from assay-based typing. The repertoires were released in a freely available public database intended as a resource for research on the immune response to SARS-CoV-2.

Turning to this clone: The clone's antigen remains unknown. The input lacks base qualities; no much larger clone sits a single base away.

One collaborating source in Seattle enrolled patients while the patients were actively infected and followed the patients over time throughout the course of disease. Each collaborating institution followed its own protocols to collect whole blood in K2EDTA tubes. For TCRbeta analysis, collaborators shipped samples as frozen whole blood, isolated PBMCs, or DNA extracted from either of those sample types. The immunoSEQ Assay, a bias-controlled multiplex PCR, was used to amplify TCRbeta CDR3 regions from genomic DNA. The authors' pipeline ran thus. The number of nucleated cells in each sample was estimated from the amplification of reference gene primers within the assay. To quantify the absolute abundance of each unique TCRbeta CDR3 rearrangement, sequence reads were collapsed and filtered. For each sample, productive Simpson clonality was calculated as the square root of Simpson's diversity index over productive rearrangements. The immuneACCESS repertoire file appears here via TCRdb, limited to in-frame rearrangements. These files lack a portion of the clones; in checked studies, under half of the deficit traces to unresolved V genes, and the cause of the others is not known. That table supplies the V and J calls and clone size; D and trimming were determined from the DNA. The sample table shows about 320,000 clones, and about 87% are seen once. Together, the top ten hold 1.5% to 2% of the sample.

CDR1 KGHSH and CDR2 LQKENI are derived from the germline V gene. The CDR3 starts with the cysteine, ends with the phenylalanine, and has 16 residues. Only the CDR3 region is kept as DNA, spanning 48 bases read in frame from base 1. Ends trimmed: V by 1 base, J by 1 base; bases unmatched to a gene: 2. General study outcomes and caveats: The amount of clinical and demographic metadata varied by source and participant and was provided uncurated.

The material sequenced was peripheral blood. This sequence was found in a woman under 40 with COVID-19, enrolled during active disease. The V gene is TRBV18 and the J gene is TRBJ2-2; a stretch of 8 junction bases matches TRBD1. The nucleotides are TGTGCCAGCTCACCACTGACAGGGGAGAACACCGGGGAGCTGTTTTTT. It translates to CASSPLTGENTGELFF.